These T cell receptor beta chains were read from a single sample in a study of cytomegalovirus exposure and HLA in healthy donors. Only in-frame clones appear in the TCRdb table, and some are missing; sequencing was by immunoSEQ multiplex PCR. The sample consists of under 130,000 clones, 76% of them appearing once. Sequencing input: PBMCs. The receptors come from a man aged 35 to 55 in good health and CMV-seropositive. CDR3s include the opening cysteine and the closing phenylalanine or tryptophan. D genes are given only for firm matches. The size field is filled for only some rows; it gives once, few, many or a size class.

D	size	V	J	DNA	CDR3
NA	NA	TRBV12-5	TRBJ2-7	TGTGCTAGTGTTCGTGATCGGGCCTACGAGCAGTACTTC	CASVRDRAYEQYF
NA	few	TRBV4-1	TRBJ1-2	TGCGCCAGCAGTCCGTACGCGAACTACTATGGAGGCTACACCTTC	CASSPYANYYGGYTF
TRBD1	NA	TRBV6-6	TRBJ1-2	TGTGCCAGCAGTTCCGTGACAGGGGACTATGGCTACACCTTC	CASSSVTGDYGYTF
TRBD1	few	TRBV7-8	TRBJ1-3	TGTGCCAGCAGCCGGACAGGGGATGGTGGAAACACCATATATTTT	CASSRTGDGGNTIYF
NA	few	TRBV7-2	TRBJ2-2	TGTGCCAGCAGCCGGGGAATTTTAGAGGAGCTGTTTTTT	CASSRGILEELFF
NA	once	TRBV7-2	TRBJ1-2	TGTGCCAGCAGCTTAGGACCGGGAGTTACGTATGACTATGGCTACACCTTC	CASSLGPGVTYDYGYTF
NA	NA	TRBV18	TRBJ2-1	TGTGCCAGCTCACCGGGCCAGTACAATGAGCAGTTCTTC	CASSPGQYNEQFF
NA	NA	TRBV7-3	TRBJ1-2	TGTGCCAGCAGCTTAGGGCGGGACGCGGTCTATGGCTACACCTTC	CASSLGRDAVYGYTF
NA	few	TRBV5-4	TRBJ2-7	TGTGCCAGCAGCTTGGGCGGGGCCGGACCGCGCTACGAGCAGTACTTC	CASSLGGAGPRYEQYF
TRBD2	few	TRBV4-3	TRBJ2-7	TGCGCCAGCAGCCAATACCGAACTAGCGGGGCGTACGAGCAGTACTTC	CASSQYRTSGAYEQYF
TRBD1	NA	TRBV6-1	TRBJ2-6	TGTGCCAGCATTGACGGGACAGGGGCCTCTGGGGCCAACGTCCTGACTTTC	CASIDGTGASGANVLTF
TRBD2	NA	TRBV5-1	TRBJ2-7	TGCGCCAGCAGCTTGGAAGGGACTATTTCGGTCGAGCAGTACTTC	CASSLEGTISVEQYF
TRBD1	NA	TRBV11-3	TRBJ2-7	TGTGCCAGCAGCTCCCCACCCGACAGGGTGAAGCAGTACTTC	CASSSPPDRVKQYF
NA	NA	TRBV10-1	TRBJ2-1	TGCGCCAGCAGTGAGGTAAAGGGGTTCTTCGACGGTGAGCAGTTCTTC	CASSEVKGFFDGEQFF
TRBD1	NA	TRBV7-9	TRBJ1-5	TGTGCCAGCAGCTTAGGACAGGGGGCGAATCAGCCCCAGCATTTT	CASSLGQGANQPQHF
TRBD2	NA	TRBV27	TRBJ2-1	TGTGCCAGCAGGTACGGGGGGGCCTACAATGAGCAGTTCTTC	CASRYGGAYNEQFF
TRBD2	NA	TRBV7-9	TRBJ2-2	TGTGCCAGCAGCCCTGGACTAGCGGGAGGACCCATTAACACCGGGGAGCTGTTTTTT	CASSPGLAGGPINTGELFF
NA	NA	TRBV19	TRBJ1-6	TGTGCCAGCAAGACAGGCCCGAGCTCCTATAATTCACCCCTCCACTTT	CASKTGPSSYNSPLHF
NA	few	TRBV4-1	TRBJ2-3	TGCGCCAGCAGCCAAGGGATAGCCCCGACAGATACGCAGTATTTT	CASSQGIAPTDTQYF
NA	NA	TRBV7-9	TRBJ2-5	TGTGCCAGCAGCTTAATGACAGAACAAGAGACCCAGTACTTC	CASSLMTEQETQYF
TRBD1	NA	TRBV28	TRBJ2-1	TGTGCCAGCAGCCCGGACAGGACCTCCTACAATGAGCAGTTCTTC	CASSPDRTSYNEQFF
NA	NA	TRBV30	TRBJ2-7	TGTGCCTGGACCTCCCGCCAGCGCTCCCAGATTACCTATAGCTCCTACGAGCAGTACTTC	CAWTSRQRSQITYSSYEQYF
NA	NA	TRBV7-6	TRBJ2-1	TGTGCCAGCAGCCCCGGTCGGGATGAGCAGTTCTTC	CASSPGRDEQFF
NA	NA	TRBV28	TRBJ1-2	TGTGCCAGCAGTTCTCTTAACTATGGCTACACCTTC	CASSSLNYGYTF
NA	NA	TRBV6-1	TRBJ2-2	TGTGCCAGCAGTGGACAGTCCTCCACCGGGGAGCTGTTTTTT	CASSGQSSTGELFF
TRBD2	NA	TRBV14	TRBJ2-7	TGTGCCAGCAGCAAAGGGCGGGGGGCCTACGAGCAGTACTTC	CASSKGRGAYEQYF
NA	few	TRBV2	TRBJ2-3	TGTGCCAGCAGTGAGGACATTTCAGATACGCAGTATTTT	CASSEDISDTQYF
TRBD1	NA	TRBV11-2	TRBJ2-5	TGTGCCAGCAGCACCACGTCTACAGGGGTGGAGACCCAGTACTTC	CASSTTSTGVETQYF
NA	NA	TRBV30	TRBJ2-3	TGTGCCTGGAGTCCGCGCCCCCGCGGGGCGTACACAGATACGCAGTATTTT	CAWSPRPRGAYTDTQYF
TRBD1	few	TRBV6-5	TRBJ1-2	TGTGCCAGCAGGGAGGGTTCCACAGGGGGAGTTTACACCTTC	CASREGSTGGVYTF
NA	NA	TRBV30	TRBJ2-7	TGTGCCTGGAGTGTGGCGGGGGGGACAGGTGAGCAGTACTTC	CAWSVAGGTGEQYF
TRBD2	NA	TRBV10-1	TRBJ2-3	TGCGCCAGCAGTGACCTAGCGGCTAGCACAGATACGCAGTATTTT	CASSDLAASTDTQYF
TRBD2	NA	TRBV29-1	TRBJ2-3	TGCAGCGCCCGGAGGGGGAATAGCGGGACCACAGATACGCAGTATTTT	CSARRGNSGTTDTQYF
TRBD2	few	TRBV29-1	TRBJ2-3	TGCAGCGTAGCGGGAGGGCCACTTGACTTT	CSVAGGPLDF
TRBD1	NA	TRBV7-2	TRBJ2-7	TGTGCCAGCAGCACAGGACAGGTACCCTACGAGCAGTACTTC	CASSTGQVPYEQYF
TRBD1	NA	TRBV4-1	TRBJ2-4	TGCGCCAGCAGCCAAGAGGGACAGGGAAACATTCAGTACTTC	CASSQEGQGNIQYF
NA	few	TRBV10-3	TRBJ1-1	TGTGCCATCAGTCAACAGGTTACCATGAACACTGAAGCTTTCTTT	CAISQQVTMNTEAFF
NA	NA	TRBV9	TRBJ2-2	TGTGCCAGCAGGGGACAAGGGGGGGACACCGGGGAGCTGTTTTTT	CASRGQGGDTGELFF
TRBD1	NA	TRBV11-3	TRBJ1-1	TGTGCCAGCAGCTTAGGTGACAGGGGGGTCACTGAAGCTTTCTTT	CASSLGDRGVTEAFF
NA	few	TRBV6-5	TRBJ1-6	TGTGCCAGCAGGCGTACAGGCGCCTCACCCCTCCACTTT	CASRRTGASPLHF
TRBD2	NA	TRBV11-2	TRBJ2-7	TGTGCCAGCAACTCAGGAGTAGCGGGGTACGAGCAGTACTTC	CASNSGVAGYEQYF
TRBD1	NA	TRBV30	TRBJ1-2	TGTGCCCGGGGGGACAGGGGGCTCAACTATGGCTACACCTTC	CARGDRGLNYGYTF
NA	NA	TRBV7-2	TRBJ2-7	TGTGCCAGCAGCGAAACCGGGACTCCGCCGTGGGAGCAGTACTTC	CASSETGTPPWEQYF
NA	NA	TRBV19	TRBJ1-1	TGTGCCAGCCCTGCCCCGCTGCAGGGCAAAGCTTTCTTT	CASPAPLQGKAFF
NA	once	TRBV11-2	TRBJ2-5	TGTGCCAGCAGCTTAGTTACAGGGCCTCCACAGGAGACCCAGTACTTC	CASSLVTGPPQETQYF
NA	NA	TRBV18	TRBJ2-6	TGTGCCAGCTCACCACCGCAGGGGTCCTCTGGGGCCAACGTCCTGACTTTC	CASSPPQGSSGANVLTF